The present TCR beta chain was sequenced within a study of cytomegalovirus exposure and HLA in healthy donors. Study background: Caucasian-associated ancestry cluster membership applied to about four fifths of about 370 genotyped donors. Findings of the study overall: The authors listed 150 to 200 TCR beta chains as cytomegalovirus-associated.

On this clone: As yet, its antigen is unknown.

Trimming stripped 1 base from V and 5 bases from J, with 8 bases between. The CDR3 is 13 amino acids. In germline, CDR1 is MNHNS, CDR2 SASEGT. The PCR had 60 Vbeta and 13 Jbeta primers. Source study methods: Roughly 11 million of the 60 million to 80 million unique TCR beta chains counted in a later analysis were shared. Clones were sequenced by immunoSEQ multiplex PCR, and TCRdb holds only the in-frame ones, with some missing. V, J and clone size were drawn from that table, and D and trimming were deduced from the DNA. The sample lists 100,000 to 150,000 clones, 74% seen once, with approximately 3.9% in the top ten.

The TCR originated in a woman aged 45-59 years in good health and CMV-seropositive. The sequenced material came from PBMCs. V gene TRBV6-1 combines with J gene TRBJ1-2; no reliable D call. In DNA, the CDR3 is TGTGCCAGCAGTGAAGGGCCCGGGTATGGCTACACCTTC. Protein sequence: CASSEGPGYGYTF.